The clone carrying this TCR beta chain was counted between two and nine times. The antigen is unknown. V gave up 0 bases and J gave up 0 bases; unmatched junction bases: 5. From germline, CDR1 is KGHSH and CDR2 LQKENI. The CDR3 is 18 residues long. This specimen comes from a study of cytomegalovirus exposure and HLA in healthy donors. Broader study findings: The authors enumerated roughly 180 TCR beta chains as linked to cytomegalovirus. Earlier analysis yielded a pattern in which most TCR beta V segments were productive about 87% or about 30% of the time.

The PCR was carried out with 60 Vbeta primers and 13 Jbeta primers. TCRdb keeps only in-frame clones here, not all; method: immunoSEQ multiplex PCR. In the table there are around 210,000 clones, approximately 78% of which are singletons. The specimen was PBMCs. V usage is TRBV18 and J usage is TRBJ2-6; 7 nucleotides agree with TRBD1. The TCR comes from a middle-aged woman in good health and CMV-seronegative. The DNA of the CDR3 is TGTGCCAGCTCACCACCGGCAGGGGGTAACTCTGGGGCCAACGTCCTGACTTTC. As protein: CASSPPAGGNSGANVLTF.